This TCR beta chain was recovered during a study of blood T cell repertoires in COVID-19 (TCRdb year 2020). Background on the whole study: Samples covering the acute and convalescent phases of COVID-19 were provided by collaborators in the United States, Italy and Spain. The material from the prospective study consisted of cDNA or gDNA derived from T cells, B-cell-depleted T cells, or PBMCs. Subjects who had been exposed to COVID-19, were actively infected with it, or had recovered from it provided the deeply sampled blood TCRbeta repertoires that made up the dataset. The repertoires were made available in a free public database intended to serve as a resource for research on the immune response to SARS-CoV-2. The samples were drawn from two sources: the first 160 participants of the ongoing ImmuneRACE study, and approximately 1,300 subjects contributed by 6 global collaborators. Sample metadata almost always included a de-identified subject ID, COVID-19 status, age in years and sex. HLA class I and class II types, where available, came from metadata supplied by the sample provider rather than from assay-based typing.

Worth noting for this clone: The antigen it recognizes is unknown. Base quality data are lacking; no much larger clone is found one base away.

After removal of 0 bases from V and 7 bases from J, the junction retains 7 bases not matched to a gene. Its CDR3 holds 15 amino acids, cysteine through phenylalanine. The only DNA kept is the CDR3, 45 bases in frame from the first base. Reading the germline V gene gives CDR1 SGHRS and CDR2 YFSETQ. Another Seattle source contributed samples from volunteer blood donors who had recovered from COVID-19. Whole blood was collected in K2EDTA tubes by collaborating institutions according to the institutions' own protocols. Collaborator samples were shipped for TCRbeta analysis as frozen whole blood, isolated PBMCs, or DNA extracted from either sample type. The immunoSEQ Assay, a bias-controlled multiplex PCR, was used to amplify TCRbeta CDR3 regions from genomic DNA. The authors processed their data as follows. Nucleated cell counts per sample were estimated from amplification of reference gene primers within the assay. To quantify the absolute abundance of each unique TCRbeta CDR3 rearrangement, sequence reads were collapsed and filtered. For each sample, productive Simpson clonality was calculated as the square root of Simpson's diversity index across productive rearrangements. TCRdb carries this immuneACCESS record with in-frame sequences only. Its versions omit some clonotypes, under half of them owing to an unresolved V gene in the studies checked, with the rest unexplained. The V and J calls and the clone size are those of that table, but D and trimming were determined from the DNA. The sample table shows roughly 200,000 clones, and roughly 84% are seen once. 5% to 7.5% of the sample rests with the top ten.

General conclusions and limits of the study: How much clinical and demographic metadata was included differed by source and by participant, and the metadata was provided uncurated.

The sequence links TRBV5-1 to TRBJ2-7; 10 middle bases align to TRBD2. This receptor was taken from a middle-aged woman who had recovered from COVID-19. The sample taken for sequencing was peripheral blood. The CDR3 here reads CASSLGASGRWEQYF. The bases are TGCGCCAGCAGCTTGGGTGCTAGCGGGAGATGGGAGCAGTACTTC.